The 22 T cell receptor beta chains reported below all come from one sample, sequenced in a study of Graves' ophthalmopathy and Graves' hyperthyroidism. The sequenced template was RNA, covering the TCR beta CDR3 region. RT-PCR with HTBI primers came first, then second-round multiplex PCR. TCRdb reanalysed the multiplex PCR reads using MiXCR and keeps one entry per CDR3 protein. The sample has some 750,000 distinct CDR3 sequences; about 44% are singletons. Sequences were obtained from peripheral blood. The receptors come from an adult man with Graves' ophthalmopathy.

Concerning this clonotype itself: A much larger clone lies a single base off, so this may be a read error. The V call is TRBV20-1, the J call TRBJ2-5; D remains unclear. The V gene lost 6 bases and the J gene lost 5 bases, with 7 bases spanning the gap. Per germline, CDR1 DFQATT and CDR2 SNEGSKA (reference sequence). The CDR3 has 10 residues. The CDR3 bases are TGCAGTGCCGCTGTGGAGACCCAGTACTTC. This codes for CSAAVETQYF.

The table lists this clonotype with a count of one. The CDR3 DNA follows: TGTGCCAGCACCCAAGACAGGGCGGAATATCAGCCCCAGCATTTT. Its translation is CASTQDRAEYQPQHF. The rearrangement joins TRBV11-2 to TRBJ1-5; 7 bases match TRBD1. This CDR3 is 15 amino acids long. The junction had 11 bases not matched to a gene; V was cut back by 7 bases and J by 5 bases. Per germline, CDR1 SGHAT and CDR2 FQNNGV.

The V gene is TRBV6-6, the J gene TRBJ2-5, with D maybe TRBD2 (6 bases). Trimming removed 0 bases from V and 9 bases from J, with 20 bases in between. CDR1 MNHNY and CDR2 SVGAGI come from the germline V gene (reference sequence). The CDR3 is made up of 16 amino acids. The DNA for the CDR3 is TGTGCCAGCAGTTACTCGATGCGGGGCCAGGCTCAGCCCCAGTACTTC. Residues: CASSYSMRGQAQPQYF.

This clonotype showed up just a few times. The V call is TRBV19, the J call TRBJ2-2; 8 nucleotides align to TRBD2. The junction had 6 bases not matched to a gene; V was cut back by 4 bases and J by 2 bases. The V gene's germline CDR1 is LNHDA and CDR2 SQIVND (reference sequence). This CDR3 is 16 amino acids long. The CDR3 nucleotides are TGTGCCAGTAGTAGGTCTGCGGGGGGTAACACCGGGGAGCTGTTTTTT. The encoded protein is CASSRSAGGNTGELFF. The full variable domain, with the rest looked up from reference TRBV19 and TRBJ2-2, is DGGITQSPKYLFRKEGQNVTLSCEQNLNHDAMYWYRQDPGQGLRLIYYSQIVNDFQKGDIAEGYSVSREKKESFPLTVTSAQKNPTAFYLCASSRSAGGNTGELFFGEGSRLTVL.

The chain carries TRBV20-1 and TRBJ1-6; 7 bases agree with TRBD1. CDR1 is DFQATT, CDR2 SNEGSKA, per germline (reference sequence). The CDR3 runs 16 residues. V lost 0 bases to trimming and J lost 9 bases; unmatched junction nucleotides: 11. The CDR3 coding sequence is TGCAGTGCTAGAGATTTTAAGGGGGACAGTGTTTCACCCCTCCACTTT. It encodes CSARDFKGDSVSPLHF.

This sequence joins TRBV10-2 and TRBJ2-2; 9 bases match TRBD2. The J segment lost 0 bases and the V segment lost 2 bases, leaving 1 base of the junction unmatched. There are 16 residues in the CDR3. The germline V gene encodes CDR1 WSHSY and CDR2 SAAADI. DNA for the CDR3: TGCGCCAGCAGTGAGGTAGCGGGGGCGAACACCGGGGAGCTGTTTTTT. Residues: CASSEVAGANTGELFF.

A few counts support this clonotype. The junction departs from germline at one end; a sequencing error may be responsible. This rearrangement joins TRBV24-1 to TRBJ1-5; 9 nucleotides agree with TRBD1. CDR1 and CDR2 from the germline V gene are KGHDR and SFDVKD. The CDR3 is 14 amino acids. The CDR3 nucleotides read TGTGCCAGCAGTCTCGACAGGGGGGTAGAGCCCCAGCATTTT. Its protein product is CASSLDRGVEPQHF.

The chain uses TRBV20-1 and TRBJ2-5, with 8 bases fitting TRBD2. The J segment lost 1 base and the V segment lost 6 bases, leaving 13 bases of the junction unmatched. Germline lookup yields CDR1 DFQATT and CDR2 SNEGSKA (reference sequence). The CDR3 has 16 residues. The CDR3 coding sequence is TGCAGTGCCACCTACCAGGCGGGGGGCCTCCAAGAGACCCAGTACTTC. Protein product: CSATYQAGGLQETQYF.

This CDR3 reads CATSDQDRDQETQYF. The CDR3 DNA reads TGTGCCACCAGTGACCAGGACAGGGACCAAGAGACCCAGTACTTC. The J gene is TRBJ2-5, the V gene TRBV24-1; TRBD1 matches at 8 bases. Germline-derived CDR1 and CDR2 are KGHDR and SFDVKD. The V segment lost 4 bases and the J segment 0 bases; nucleotides outside the gene matches: 3. The length of the CDR3 is 15 residues.

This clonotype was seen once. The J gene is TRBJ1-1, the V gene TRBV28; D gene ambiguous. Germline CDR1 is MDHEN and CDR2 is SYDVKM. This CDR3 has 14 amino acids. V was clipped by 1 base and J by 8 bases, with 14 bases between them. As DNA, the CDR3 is TGTGCCAGCAGTTTATCCGGGCCAGAAAGGGAAGCTTTCTTT. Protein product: CASSLSGPEREAFF.

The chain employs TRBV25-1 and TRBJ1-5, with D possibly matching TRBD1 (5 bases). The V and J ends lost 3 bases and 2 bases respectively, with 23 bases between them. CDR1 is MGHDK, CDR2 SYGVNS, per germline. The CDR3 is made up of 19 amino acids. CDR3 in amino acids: CASSDSAGTVTLRNQPQHF. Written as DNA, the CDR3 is TGTGCCAGCAGTGATAGTGCCGGGACGGTGACTTTACGCAATCAGCCCCAGCATTTT.

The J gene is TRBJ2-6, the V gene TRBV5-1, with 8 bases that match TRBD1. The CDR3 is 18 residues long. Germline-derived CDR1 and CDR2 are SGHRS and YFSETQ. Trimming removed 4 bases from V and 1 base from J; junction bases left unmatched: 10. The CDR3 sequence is CASSRRTGLGSGANVLTF. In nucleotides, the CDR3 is TGCGCCAGCAGCCGTCGGACAGGGTTAGGATCTGGGGCCAACGTCCTGACTTTC.

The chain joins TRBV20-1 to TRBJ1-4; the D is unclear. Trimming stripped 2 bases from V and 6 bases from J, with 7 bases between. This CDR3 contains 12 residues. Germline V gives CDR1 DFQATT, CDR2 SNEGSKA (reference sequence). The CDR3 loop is CSARTVDEKLFF. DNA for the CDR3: TGCAGTGCTAGAACAGTGGATGAAAAACTGTTTTTT.

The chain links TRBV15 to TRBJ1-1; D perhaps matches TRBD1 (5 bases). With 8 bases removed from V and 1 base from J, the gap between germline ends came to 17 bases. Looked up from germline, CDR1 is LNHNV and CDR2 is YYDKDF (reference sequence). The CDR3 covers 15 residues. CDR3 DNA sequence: TGTGCCACCGTCCGGAGGGACGGTCAGAACACTGAAGCTTTCTTT. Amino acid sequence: CATVRRDGQNTEAFF.

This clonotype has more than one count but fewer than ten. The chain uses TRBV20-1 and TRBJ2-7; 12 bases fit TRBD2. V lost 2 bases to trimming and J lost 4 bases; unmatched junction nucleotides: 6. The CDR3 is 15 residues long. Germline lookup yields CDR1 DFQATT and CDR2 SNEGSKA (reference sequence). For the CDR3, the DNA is TGCAGTGCTAGATCTACTAGCGGGAGGACGTACGAGCAGTACTTC. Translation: CSARSTSGRTYEQYF.

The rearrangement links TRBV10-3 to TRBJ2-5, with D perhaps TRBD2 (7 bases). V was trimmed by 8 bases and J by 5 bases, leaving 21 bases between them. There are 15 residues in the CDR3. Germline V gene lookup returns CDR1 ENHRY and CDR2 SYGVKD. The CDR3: CAIRSSGGPLETQYF. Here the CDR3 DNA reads TGTGCCATCCGGAGCTCCGGGGGGCCACTGGAGACCCAGTACTTC.

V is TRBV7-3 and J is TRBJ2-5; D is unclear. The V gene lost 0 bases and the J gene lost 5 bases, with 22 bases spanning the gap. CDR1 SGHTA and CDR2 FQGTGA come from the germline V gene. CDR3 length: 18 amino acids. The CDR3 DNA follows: TGTGCCAGCAGCTTAACGGGCTCTTTGTTTGGGGTCGGGGAGACCCAGTACTTC. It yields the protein CASSLTGSLFGVGETQYF. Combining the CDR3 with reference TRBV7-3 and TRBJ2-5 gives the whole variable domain GAGVSQTPSNKVTEKGKYVELRCDPISGHTALYWYRQSLGQGPEFLIYFQGTGAADDSGLPNDRFFAVRPEGSVSTLKIQRTERGDSAVYLCASSLTGSLFGVGETQYFGPGTRLLVL.

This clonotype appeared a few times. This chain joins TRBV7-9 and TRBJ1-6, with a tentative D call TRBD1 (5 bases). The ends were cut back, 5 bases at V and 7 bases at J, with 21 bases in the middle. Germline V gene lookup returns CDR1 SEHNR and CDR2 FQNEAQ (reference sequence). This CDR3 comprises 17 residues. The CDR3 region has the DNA TGTGCCAGCAGCCAAGTGGACACAGGTGTGGGAAATTCACCCCTCCACTTT. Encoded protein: CASSQVDTGVGNSPLHF.

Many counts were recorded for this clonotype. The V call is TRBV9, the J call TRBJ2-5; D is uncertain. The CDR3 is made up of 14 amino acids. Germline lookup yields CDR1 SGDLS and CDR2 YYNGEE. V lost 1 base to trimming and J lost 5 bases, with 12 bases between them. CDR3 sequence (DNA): TGTGCCAGCAGCGTACGATGGGGTCCGGAGACCCAGTACTTC. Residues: CASSVRWGPETQYF.

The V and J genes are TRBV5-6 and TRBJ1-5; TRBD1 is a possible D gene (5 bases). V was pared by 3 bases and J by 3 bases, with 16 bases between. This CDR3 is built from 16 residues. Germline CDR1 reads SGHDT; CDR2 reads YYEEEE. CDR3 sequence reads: CASSSRGEGLNQPQHF. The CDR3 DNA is TGTGCCAGCAGCTCCCGTGGGGAGGGGCTCAATCAGCCCCAGCATTTT.

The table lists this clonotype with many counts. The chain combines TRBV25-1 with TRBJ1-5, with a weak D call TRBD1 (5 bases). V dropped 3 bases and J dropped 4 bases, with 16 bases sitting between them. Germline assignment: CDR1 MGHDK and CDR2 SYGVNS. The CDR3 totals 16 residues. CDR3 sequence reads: CASSDYGTADNQPQHF. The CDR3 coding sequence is TGTGCCAGCAGTGATTACGGGACGGCGGATAATCAGCCCCAGCATTTT.

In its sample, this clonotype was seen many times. CDR3 nucleotides: TGTGCCACCAGCAGAGACAGGGTCGGGCGACAAGAGACCCAGTACTTC. Translated: CATSRDRVGRQETQYF. The V gene is TRBV15, the J gene TRBJ2-5; perhaps TRBD1 as D (5 bases). CDR1 is LNHNV, CDR2 YYDKDF, per germline (reference sequence). Trimming removed 0 bases from V and 2 bases from J, with 13 bases in between. This CDR3 contains 16 residues.